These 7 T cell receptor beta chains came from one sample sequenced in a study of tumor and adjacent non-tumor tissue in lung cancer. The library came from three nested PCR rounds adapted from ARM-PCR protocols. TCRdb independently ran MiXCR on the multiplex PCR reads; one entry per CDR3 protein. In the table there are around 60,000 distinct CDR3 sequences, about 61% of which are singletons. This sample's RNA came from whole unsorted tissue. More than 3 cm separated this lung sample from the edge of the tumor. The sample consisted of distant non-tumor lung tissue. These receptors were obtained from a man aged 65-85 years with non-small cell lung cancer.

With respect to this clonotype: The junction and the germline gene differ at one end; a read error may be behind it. CDR3 loop: CSATTIGGGGSYNEQFF. For the CDR3, the DNA is TGCAGCGCAACCACAATCGGCGGCGGGGGCTCCTACAATGAACAGTTCTTC. The chain couples TRBV29-1 to TRBJ2-1; a possible D gene is TRBD2 (7 bases). The CDR3 consists of 17 residues. CDR1 and CDR2 (germline): SQVTM, ANQGSEA.

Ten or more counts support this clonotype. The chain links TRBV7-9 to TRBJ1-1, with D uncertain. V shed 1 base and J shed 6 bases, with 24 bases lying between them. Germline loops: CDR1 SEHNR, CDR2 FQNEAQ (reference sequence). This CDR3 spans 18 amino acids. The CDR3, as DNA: TGTGCCAGCAGCTTAGACTACCCTGGTCGCAGAGTAAACGCTGAAGCTTTCTTT. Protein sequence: CASSLDYPGRRVNAEAFF. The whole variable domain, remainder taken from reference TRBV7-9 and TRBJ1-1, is DTGVSQNPRHKITKRGQNVTFRCDPISEHNRLYWYRQTLGQGPEFLTYFQNEAQLEKSRLLSDRFSAERPKGSFSTLEIQRTEQGDSAMYLCASSLDYPGRRVNAEAFFGQGTRLTVV.

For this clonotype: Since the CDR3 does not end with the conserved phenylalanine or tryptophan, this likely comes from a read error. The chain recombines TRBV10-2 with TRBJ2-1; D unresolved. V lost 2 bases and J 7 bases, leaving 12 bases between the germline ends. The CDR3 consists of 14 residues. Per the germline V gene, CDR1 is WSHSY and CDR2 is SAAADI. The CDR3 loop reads CASSELGNYNEQFL. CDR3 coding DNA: TGCGCCAGCAGTGAGCTGGGGAATTATAATGAGCAGTTCCTC.

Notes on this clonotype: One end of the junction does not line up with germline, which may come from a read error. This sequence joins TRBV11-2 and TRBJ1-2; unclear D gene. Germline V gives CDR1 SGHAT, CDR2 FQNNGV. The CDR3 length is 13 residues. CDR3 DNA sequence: TGTGCCGGCAGCTTAGCTGGATGGTATGTCTACACCTTC. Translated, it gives CAGSLAGWYVYTF. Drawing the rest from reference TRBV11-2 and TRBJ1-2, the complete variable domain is EAGVAQSPRYKIIEKRQSVAFWCNPISGHATLYWYQQILGQGPKLLIQFQNNGVVDDSQLPKDRFSAERLKGVDSTLKIQPAKLEDSAVYLCAGSLAGWYVYTFGSGTRLTVV.

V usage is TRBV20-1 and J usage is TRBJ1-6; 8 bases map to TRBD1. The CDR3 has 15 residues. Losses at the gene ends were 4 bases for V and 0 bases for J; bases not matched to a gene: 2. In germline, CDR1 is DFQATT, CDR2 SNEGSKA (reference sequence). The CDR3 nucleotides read TGCAGTGCTACAGGGGGCAGCTCCTATAATTCACCCCTCCACTTT. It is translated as CSATGGSSYNSPLHF.

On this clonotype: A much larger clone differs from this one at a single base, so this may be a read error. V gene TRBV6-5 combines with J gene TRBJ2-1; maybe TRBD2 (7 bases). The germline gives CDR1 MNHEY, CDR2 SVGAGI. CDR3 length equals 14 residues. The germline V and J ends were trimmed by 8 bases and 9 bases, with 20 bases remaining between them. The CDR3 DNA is TGTGCCAGCGAGGAGTCGGGGGGCGGGAGTGAGCAGTTCTTC. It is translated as CASEESGGGSEQFF.

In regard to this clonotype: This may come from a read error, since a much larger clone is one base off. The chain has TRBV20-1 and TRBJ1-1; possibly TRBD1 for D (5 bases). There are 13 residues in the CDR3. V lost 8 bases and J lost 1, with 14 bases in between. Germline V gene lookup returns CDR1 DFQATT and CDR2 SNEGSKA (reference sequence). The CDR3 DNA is TGCAGTACTAAACCGACAGAGAACACTGAAGCTTTCTTT. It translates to CSTKPTENTEAFF.